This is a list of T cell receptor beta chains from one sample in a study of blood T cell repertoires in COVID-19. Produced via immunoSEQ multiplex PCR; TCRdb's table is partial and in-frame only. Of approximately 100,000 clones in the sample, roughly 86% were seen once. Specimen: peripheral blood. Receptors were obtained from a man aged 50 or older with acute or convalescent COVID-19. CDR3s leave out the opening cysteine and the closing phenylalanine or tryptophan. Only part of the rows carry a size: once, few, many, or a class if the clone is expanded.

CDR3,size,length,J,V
SVAGRLNTEAF,-,11,TRBJ1-1,TRBV29-1
ATSDFGQGEGETQY,-,14,TRBJ2-5,TRBV24-1
ASSIVRGQGGYT,-,12,TRBJ1-2,TRBV19
ASSQGQAGNSPLH,few,13,TRBJ1-6,TRBV7-2
ASSYVSPGQGSEAF,-,14,TRBJ1-1,TRBV6-2/TRBV6-3
SAFYSGEAF,-,9,TRBJ1-1,TRBV20-1
ASSPRTSGRLRYEQY,-,15,TRBJ2-7,TRBV18
ASSMRTGPELF,-,11,TRBJ1-4,TRBV19
ATSVLAGRADTQY,-,13,TRBJ2-3,TRBV24-1
ASRRAGEAF,-,9,TRBJ1-1,TRBV2
ASSPSPVAGRSETQY,-,15,TRBJ2-5,TRBV18
ASSSSGHGNEQY,-,12,TRBJ2-7,TRBV5-1
ASSPELADPTDTQY,many,14,TRBJ2-3,TRBV10-1
ASSLGTYEQY,-,10,TRBJ2-7,TRBV5-1
ASSLLQSNQPQH,-,12,TRBJ1-5,TRBV5-5
ASSEAPAGNQPQH,once,13,TRBJ1-5,TRBV6-1
ASSTIAGNEQF,-,11,TRBJ2-1,TRBV19
ASSLSGYNEQF,-,11,TRBJ2-1,TRBV11-2
ASSLLSDLNTEAF,-,13,TRBJ1-1,TRBV7-6
ASSAGPQRRQF,many,11,TRBJ2-1,TRBV9
ASRRGRAGSYEQY,-,13,TRBJ2-7,TRBV6-5
ASSEYTYEQY,once,10,TRBJ2-7,TRBV6-1
ASRWTSGNTGELF,-,13,TRBJ2-2,TRBV2
ASSDGQGWSNQPQH,-,14,TRBJ1-5,TRBV10-1
ASSLEGARGETQY,once,13,TRBJ2-5,TRBV5-4
ASSEGTSNTGELF,once,13,TRBJ2-2,TRBV9
SVRTGTGGTEAF,-,12,TRBJ1-1,TRBV29-1
ASSRGALAKNIQY,-,13,TRBJ2-4,TRBV27
ASSRDRGQGYT,few,11,TRBJ1-2,TRBV28
ASSTNAVYNEQF,-,12,TRBJ2-1,TRBV5-4
ASSGGLATNEKLF,-,13,TRBJ1-4,TRBV9
ASSSTGVYNEQF,-,12,TRBJ2-1,TRBV6-1
ATSDLGTGLNPANQPQH,-,17,TRBJ1-5,TRBV24-1
ASSLAGGNGNTIY,-,13,TRBJ1-3,TRBV5-4
ASTLSRTSGNEQF,once,13,TRBJ2-1,TRBV7-3